This T cell receptor beta chain was found in a study of cytomegalovirus exposure and HLA in healthy donors. The V end lost 10 bases, the J end lost 7 bases, and 10 bases lay between the germline ends. CDR3 length: 11 amino acids. Germline V gene data show CDR1 as MNHNY and CDR2 as SVGAGI (reference sequence). Both 60 Vbeta primers and 13 Jbeta primers went into the PCR. This table comes from immunoSEQ multiplex PCR, and its TCRdb copy is limited to in-frame clones, with some not included. The sample gives approximately 160,000 clones, approximately 78% of which show up once; roughly 0.99% is in the top ten.

This chain links TRBV6-6 with TRBJ1-4; D is perhaps TRBD1 (6 bases). This TCR was sampled from a girl aged 2-10 years in good health and CMV-seropositive. Specimen: PBMCs. The CDR3: CATSDSEKLFF. In DNA form, the CDR3 reads TGTGCCACCTCGGACAGTGAAAAACTGTTTTTT.